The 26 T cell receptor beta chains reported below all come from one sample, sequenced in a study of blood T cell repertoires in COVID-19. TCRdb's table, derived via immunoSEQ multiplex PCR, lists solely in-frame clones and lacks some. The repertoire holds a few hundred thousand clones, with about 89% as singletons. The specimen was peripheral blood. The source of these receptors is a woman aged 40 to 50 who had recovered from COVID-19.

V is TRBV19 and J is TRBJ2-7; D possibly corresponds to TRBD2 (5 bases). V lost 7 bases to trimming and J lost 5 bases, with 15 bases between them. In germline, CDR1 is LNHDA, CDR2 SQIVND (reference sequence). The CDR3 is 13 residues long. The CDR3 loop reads CASTPGSHNEQYF. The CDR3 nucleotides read TGTGCCAGTACCCCGGGGAGTCACAACGAGCAGTACTTC.

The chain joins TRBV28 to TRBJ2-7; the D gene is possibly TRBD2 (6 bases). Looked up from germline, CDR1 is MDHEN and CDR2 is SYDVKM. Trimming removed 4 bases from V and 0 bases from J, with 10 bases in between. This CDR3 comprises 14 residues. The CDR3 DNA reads TGTGCCAGCAGTTCCTGGGACTCCTCCTACGAGCAGTACTTC. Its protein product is CASSSWDSSYEQYF. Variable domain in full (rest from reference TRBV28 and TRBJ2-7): DVKVTQSSRYLVKRTGEKVFLECVQDMDHENMFWYRQDPGLGLRLIYFSYDVKMKEKGDIPEGYSVSREKKERFSLILESASTNQTSMYLCASSSWDSSYEQYFGPGTRLTVT.

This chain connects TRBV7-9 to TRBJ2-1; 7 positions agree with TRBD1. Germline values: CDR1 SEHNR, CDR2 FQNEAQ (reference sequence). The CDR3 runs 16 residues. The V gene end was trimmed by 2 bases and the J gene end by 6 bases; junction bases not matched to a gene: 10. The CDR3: CASSLRQGSSVNEQFF. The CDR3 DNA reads TGTGCCAGCAGCTTAAGACAGGGATCTTCGGTCAATGAGCAGTTCTTC.

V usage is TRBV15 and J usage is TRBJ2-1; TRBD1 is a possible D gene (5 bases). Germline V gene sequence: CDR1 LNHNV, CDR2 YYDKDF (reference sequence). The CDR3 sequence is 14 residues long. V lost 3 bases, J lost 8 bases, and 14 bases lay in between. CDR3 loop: CATSRQGFSDEQFF. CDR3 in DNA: TGTGCCACCAGCAGGCAGGGTTTTTCTGATGAGCAGTTCTTC.

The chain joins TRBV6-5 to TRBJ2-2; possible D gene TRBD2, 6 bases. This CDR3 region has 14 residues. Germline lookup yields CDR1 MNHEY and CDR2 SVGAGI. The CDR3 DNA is TGTGGAATCAAGGAGGGCGGGTACACCGGGGAGCTGTTTTTT. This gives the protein CGIKEGGYTGELFF.

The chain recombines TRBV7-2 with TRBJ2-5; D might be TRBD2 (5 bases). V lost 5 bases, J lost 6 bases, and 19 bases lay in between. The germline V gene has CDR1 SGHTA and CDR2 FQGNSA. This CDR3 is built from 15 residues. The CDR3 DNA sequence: TGTGCCAGCAGCGCCGAAGCGGCCCCCAGGAAGACCCAGTACTTC. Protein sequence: CASSAEAAPRKTQYF.

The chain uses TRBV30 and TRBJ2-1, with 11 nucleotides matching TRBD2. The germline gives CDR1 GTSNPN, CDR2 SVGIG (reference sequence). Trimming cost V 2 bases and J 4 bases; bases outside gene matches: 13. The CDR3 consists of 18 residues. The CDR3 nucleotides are TGTGCCTGGAGTCATACAGGGGGACTAGCGGACGCGTACAATGAGCAGTTCTTC. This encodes CAWSHTGGLADAYNEQFF.

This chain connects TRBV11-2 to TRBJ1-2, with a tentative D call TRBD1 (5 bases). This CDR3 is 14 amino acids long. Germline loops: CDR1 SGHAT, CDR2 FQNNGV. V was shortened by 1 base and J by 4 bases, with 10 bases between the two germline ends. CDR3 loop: CASSLAEGRYGYTF. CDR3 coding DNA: TGTGCCAGCAGCTTAGCGGAGGGGCGCTATGGCTACACCTTC.

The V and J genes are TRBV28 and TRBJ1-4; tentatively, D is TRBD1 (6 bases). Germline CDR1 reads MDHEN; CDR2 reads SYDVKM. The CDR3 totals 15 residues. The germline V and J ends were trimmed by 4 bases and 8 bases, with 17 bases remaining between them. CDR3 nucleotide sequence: TGTGCCAGCAGTTCGGTCGTTCAAACAGGGGAAAAACTGTTTTTT. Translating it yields CASSSVVQTGEKLFF.

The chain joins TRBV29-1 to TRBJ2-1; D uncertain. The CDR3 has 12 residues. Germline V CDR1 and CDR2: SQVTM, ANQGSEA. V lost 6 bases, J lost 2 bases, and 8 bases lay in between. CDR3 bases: TGCAGCGTCCCAGTGCCCTACAATGAGCAGTTCTTC. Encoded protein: CSVPVPYNEQFF.

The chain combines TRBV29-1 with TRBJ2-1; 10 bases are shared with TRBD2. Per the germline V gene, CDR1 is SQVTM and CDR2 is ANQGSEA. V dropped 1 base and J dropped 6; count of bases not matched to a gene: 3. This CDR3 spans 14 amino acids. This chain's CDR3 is CSVEGSSGSNEQFF. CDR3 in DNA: TGCAGCGTTGAAGGTTCTAGCGGGAGCAATGAGCAGTTCTTC.

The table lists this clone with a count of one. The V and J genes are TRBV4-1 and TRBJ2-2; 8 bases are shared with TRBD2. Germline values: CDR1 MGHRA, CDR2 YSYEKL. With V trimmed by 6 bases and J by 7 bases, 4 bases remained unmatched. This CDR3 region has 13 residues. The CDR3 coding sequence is TGCGCCAGCAGAGGACTAGCAGGCGGGGAGCTGTTTTTT. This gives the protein CASRGLAGGELFF.

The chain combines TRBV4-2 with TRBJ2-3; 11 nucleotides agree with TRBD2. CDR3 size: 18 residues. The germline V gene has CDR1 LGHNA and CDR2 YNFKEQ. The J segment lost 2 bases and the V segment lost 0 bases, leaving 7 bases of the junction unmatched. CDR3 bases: TGTGCCAGCAGCCAAGACTGGGGACTAGCGGACCCCACAGATACGCAGTATTTT. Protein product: CASSQDWGLADPTDTQYF.

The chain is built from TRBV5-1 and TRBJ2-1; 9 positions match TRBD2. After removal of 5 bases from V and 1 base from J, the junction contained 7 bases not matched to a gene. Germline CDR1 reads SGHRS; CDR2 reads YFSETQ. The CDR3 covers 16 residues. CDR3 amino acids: CASRASGIGSYNEQFF. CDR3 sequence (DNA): TGCGCCAGCAGGGCTAGCGGGATCGGTTCCTACAATGAGCAGTTCTTC.

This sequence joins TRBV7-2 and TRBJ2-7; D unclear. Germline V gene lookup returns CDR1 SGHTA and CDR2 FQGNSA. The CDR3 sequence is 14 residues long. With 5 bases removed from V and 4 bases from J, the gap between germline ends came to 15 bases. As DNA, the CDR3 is TGTGCCAGCAGCCGCCCCCCCGGTCTATACGAGCAGTACTTC. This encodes CASSRPPGLYEQYF.

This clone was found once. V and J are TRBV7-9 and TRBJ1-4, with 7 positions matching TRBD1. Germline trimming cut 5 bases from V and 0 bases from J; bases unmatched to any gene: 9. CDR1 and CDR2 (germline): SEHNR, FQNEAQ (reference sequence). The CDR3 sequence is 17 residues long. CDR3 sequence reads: CASSRRTGGATNEKLFF. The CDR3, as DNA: TGTGCCAGCAGCCGGCGGACAGGAGGCGCAACTAATGAAAAACTGTTTTTT.

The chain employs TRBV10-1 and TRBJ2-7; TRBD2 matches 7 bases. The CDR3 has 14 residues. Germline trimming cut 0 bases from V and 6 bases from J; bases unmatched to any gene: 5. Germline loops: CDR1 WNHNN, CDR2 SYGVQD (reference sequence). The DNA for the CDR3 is TGCGCCAGCAGTGAGTCGACTAGCTTAGGCGAGCAGTACTTC. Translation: CASSESTSLGEQYF.

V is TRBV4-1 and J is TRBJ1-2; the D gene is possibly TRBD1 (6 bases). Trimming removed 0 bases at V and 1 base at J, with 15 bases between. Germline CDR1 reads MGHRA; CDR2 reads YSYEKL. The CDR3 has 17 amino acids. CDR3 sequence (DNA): TGCGCCAGCAGCCAAGACTCGTCAGGGGCGAATAACTATGGCTACACCTTC. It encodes CASSQDSSGANNYGYTF.

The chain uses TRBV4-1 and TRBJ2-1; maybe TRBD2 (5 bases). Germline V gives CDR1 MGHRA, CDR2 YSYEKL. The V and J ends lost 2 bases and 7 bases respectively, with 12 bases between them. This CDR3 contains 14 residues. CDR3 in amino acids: CASSQSLALNEQFF. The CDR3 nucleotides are TGCGCCAGCAGCCAAAGTCTAGCTTTAAATGAGCAGTTCTTC.

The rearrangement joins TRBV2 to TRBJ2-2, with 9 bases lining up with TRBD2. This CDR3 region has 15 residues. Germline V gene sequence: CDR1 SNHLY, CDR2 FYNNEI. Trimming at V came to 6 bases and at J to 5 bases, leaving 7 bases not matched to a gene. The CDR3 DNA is TGTGCCAGCAGCCCGGCTAGCGGGATAACCGGGGAGCTGTTTTTT. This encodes CASSPASGITGELFF.

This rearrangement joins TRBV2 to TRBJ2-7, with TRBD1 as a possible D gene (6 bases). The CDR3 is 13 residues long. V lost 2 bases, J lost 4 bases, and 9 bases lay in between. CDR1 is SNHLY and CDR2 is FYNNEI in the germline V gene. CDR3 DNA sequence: TGTGCCAGCAGTGAATTGAGGGGGTACGAGCAGTACTTC. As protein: CASSELRGYEQYF.

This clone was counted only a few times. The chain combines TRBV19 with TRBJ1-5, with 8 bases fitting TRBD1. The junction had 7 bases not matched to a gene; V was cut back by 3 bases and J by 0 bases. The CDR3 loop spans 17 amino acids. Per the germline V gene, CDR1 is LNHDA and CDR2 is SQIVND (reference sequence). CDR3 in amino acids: CASSMGTGVYSNQPQHF. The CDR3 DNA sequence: TGTGCCAGTAGTATGGGGACAGGCGTATATAGCAATCAGCCCCAGCATTTT. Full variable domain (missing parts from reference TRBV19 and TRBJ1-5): DGGITQSPKYLFRKEGQNVTLSCEQNLNHDAMYWYRQDPGQGLRLIYYSQIVNDFQKGDIAEGYSVSREKKESFPLTVTSAQKNPTAFYLCASSMGTGVYSNQPQHFGDGTRLSIL.

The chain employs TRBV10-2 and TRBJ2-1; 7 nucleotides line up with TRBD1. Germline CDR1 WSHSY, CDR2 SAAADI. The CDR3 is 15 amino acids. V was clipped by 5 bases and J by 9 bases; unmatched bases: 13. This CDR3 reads CASSMTGSSSLEQFF. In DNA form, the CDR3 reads TGCGCCAGCAGTATGACAGGGTCTTCTTCTCTTGAGCAGTTCTTC.

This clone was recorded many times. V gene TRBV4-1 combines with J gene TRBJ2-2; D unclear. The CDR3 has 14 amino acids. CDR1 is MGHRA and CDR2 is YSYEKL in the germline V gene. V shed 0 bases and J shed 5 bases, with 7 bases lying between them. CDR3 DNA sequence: TGCGCCAGCAGCCAAGAATTCCCAACCGGGGAGCTGTTTTTT. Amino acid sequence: CASSQEFPTGELFF.

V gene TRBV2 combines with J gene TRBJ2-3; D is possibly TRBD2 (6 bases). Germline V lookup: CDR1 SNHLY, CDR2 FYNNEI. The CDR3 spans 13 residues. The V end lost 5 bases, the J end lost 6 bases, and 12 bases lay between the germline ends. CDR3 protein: CASSMGTLDTQYF. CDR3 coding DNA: TGTGCCAGCAGTATGGGGACTCTGGATACGCAGTATTTT. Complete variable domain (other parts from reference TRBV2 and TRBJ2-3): EPEVTQTPSHQVTQMGQEVILRCVPISNHLYFYWYRQILGQKVEFLVSFYNNEISEKSEIFDDQFSVERPDGSNFTLKIRSTKLEDSAMYFCASSMGTLDTQYFGPGTRLTVL.

CDR3 coding DNA: TGCGCCAGCAGTCCTGGGACTAGCGGGGCTACCTACGAGCAGTACTTC. Encoded protein: CASSPGTSGATYEQYF. V usage is TRBV5-1 and J usage is TRBJ2-7, with TRBD2 matching 13 bases. V shed 5 bases, J shed 2 bases, and the junction held 7 bases outside the gene matches. Looked up from germline, CDR1 is SGHRS and CDR2 is YFSETQ. This CDR3 comprises 16 residues.